This is a list of T cell receptor beta chains from one sample in a study of control samples from healthy donors and cancer patients. Only in-frame clones appear in the TCRdb table, and some are missing; sequencing was by immunoSEQ multiplex PCR. This table has about 92,000 clones, roughly 82% appearing once. Sequenced material: blood. The receptors were sampled from a woman aged 55-75 years in good health. Each CDR3 is given with its conserved first and last residue. The D gene is left open where the match is weak. Size values are once, few and many counts, or a class for expanded clones, and some rows have none.

NA	TRBV5-4	TRBJ2-7	NA	TGTGCCAGCACCCCTGGTGGGACGTCAGGCGAGCAGTACTTC	CASTPGGTSGEQYF
TRBD1	TRBV18	TRBJ2-6	NA	TGTGCCAGCTCGCCCGGGACAGGAACCTCTGGGGCCAACGTCCTGACTTTC	CASSPGTGTSGANVLTF
TRBD1	TRBV2	TRBJ2-5	NA	TGTGCCAGCAGCAGGACAGGGGGCGCGGGAGAGACCCAGTACTTC	CASSRTGGAGETQYF
NA	TRBV6-5	TRBJ2-5	NA	TGTGCCAGCCGGACAAGCTACTCCCAAGAGACCCAGTACTTC	CASRTSYSQETQYF
TRBD2	TRBV5-1	TRBJ2-1	few	TGCGCCAGCAGCTCTAGCGGGAGTTCTGATGAGCAGTTCTTC	CASSSSGSSDEQFF
NA	TRBV7-8	TRBJ1-1	NA	TGTGCCAGCAGCTTAGAGGGACGGCTCAGGGTCACTGAAGCTTTCTTT	CASSLEGRLRVTEAFF
TRBD2	TRBV10-2	TRBJ2-1	NA	TGCGCCAGCAAATCTAGCGGGGGGGTCTACAATGAGCAGTTCTTC	CASKSSGGVYNEQFF
NA	TRBV27	TRBJ1-6	NA	TGTGCCAGCAGTCCTCTCGCTGAAAGCTCCTATAATTCACCCCTCCACTTT	CASSPLAESSYNSPLHF
TRBD1	TRBV5-6	TRBJ1-1	NA	TGTGCCAGCAGTCGGGACAGCAAAGCTTTCTTT	CASSRDSKAFF
TRBD1	TRBV7-9	TRBJ2-5	NA	TGTGCCAGCAGCAAATGGACAGGGGAAGAGACCCAGTACTTC	CASSKWTGEETQYF
NA	TRBV21-1	TRBJ2-7	once	TGTGCCAGCAGCAAAGCACCTACTAGTATAGCCTACGAGCAGTACTTC	CASSKAPTSIAYEQYF
NA	TRBV18	TRBJ1-1	NA	TGTGCCAGCTCGGGGGGGATTGCAAATGAAGCTTTCTTT	CASSGGIANEAFF
NA	TRBV4-1	TRBJ1-1	NA	TGCGCCAGCAGCCAAGATCGCGGGGTTCGGGGTGAAGCTTTCTTT	CASSQDRGVRGEAFF
NA	TRBV9	TRBJ1-1	few	TGTGCCAGCAGCGCACGGAGAGGGGGATTGAACACTGAAGCTTTCTTT	CASSARRGGLNTEAFF
TRBD2	TRBV4-3	TRBJ2-2	NA	TGCGCCAGCAGCCAAGATCCGGGGGGGGCCGGCCCCGGGGAGCTGTTTTTT	CASSQDPGGAGPGELFF
NA	TRBV11-2	TRBJ1-5	NA	TGTGCCAGCAGCCTACAGACGAATCAGCCCCAGCATTTT	CASSLQTNQPQHF
NA	TRBV9	TRBJ2-5	once	TGTGCCAGCAGCTTTGGGGGGCAGCAAGAGACCCAGTACTTC	CASSFGGQQETQYF
TRBD1	TRBV24-1	TRBJ2-1	NA	TGTGCCACCAGTGATGGTGGACAGGGCTACAATGAGCAGTTCTTC	CATSDGGQGYNEQFF
NA	TRBV29-1	TRBJ2-3	NA	TGCAGCGGGGTAGCGTACACAGATACGCAGTATTTT	CSGVAYTDTQYF
NA	TRBV11-1	TRBJ2-3	NA	TGTGCCAGCAGCTTAGAAGAGCGGGATACGCAGTATTTT	CASSLEERDTQYF
NA	TRBV7-6	TRBJ1-1	once	TGTGCCAGCACCCTAGAGTTCGCATTAACCACTGAAGCTTTCTTT	CASTLEFALTTEAFF
NA	TRBV28	TRBJ1-6	NA	TGTGCCAGCAGTTTCCTAAATTCACCCCTCCACTTT	CASSFLNSPLHF
NA	TRBV6-5	TRBJ1-5	NA	TGTGCTAGCAAAGAGCTCCTAAATCAGCCCCAGCATTTT	CASKELLNQPQHF
TRBD1	TRBV28	TRBJ2-3	NA	TGTGCCAGCAGCACGACCGGGACAGGGGGCAGGGATACGCAGTATTTT	CASSTTGTGGRDTQYF
NA	TRBV7-2	TRBJ1-6	NA	TGTGCCAGCAGCTTAGGAGGTATAGAGTATTCACCCCTCCACTTT	CASSLGGIEYSPLHF
TRBD2	TRBV11-2	TRBJ2-1	NA	TGTGCCAGCAGCTTCTCTAGCGGATCTCCGTTGTTCTTC	CASSFSSGSPLFF
NA	TRBV28	TRBJ2-7	once	TGTGCCAGCAGTCTGCTAGCAGCATACTCCTACGAGCAGTACTTC	CASSLLAAYSYEQYF
TRBD2	TRBV2	TRBJ2-7	NA	TGTGCCAGCAGCCAATATTTAGCGGGGGTCGCTTACGAGCAGTACTTC	CASSQYLAGVAYEQYF
NA	TRBV19	TRBJ1-5	few	TGTGCCAGTAGCTTTAGCAATCAGCCCCAGCATTTT	CASSFSNQPQHF
TRBD1	TRBV4-2	TRBJ1-1	NA	TGTGCCAGCAGCCAGACAGGGGGCCTGAACACTGAAGCTTTCTTT	CASSQTGGLNTEAFF
TRBD1	TRBV18	TRBJ2-7	NA	TGTGCCAGCTCACGACAGGGGGCCTACGAGCAGTACTTC	CASSRQGAYEQYF
NA	TRBV5-1	TRBJ2-1	NA	TGCGCCAGCAGACGTGACCCAAACAATGAGCAGTTCTTC	CASRRDPNNEQFF
TRBD1	TRBV18	TRBJ2-2	NA	TGTGCCAGCTCACCACCGACAGGGCTCCAGACCGGGGAGCTGTTTTTT	CASSPPTGLQTGELFF
NA	TRBV7-9	TRBJ1-2	NA	TGTGCCAGCAGCTTAACTGCGACAAAGCCAACCTATGGCTACACCTTC	CASSLTATKPTYGYTF
TRBD2	TRBV5-1	TRBJ2-7	NA	TGCGCCAGCAGCTTGGCTGGGGGGGACGCGGGAGAGCAGTACTTC	CASSLAGGDAGEQYF
NA	TRBV4-1	TRBJ1-3	few	TGCGCCAGCAGCCAAGACGCGACAGGCCTCTCTGGAAACACCATATATTTT	CASSQDATGLSGNTIYF
NA	TRBV19	TRBJ1-5	NA	TGTGCCAGTAGTCTAGGACCGCCTAATCAGCCCCAGCATTTT	CASSLGPPNQPQHF
NA	TRBV5-1	TRBJ1-2	NA	TGCGCCAGCAGCTTGGGGGGTTATGGCTACACCTTC	CASSLGGYGYTF
TRBD1	TRBV5-1	TRBJ2-5	NA	TGCGCCAGCAGCTTGGCCAGAGACAGGGGAGAGACCCAGTACTTC	CASSLARDRGETQYF
TRBD1	TRBV10-2	TRBJ1-1	few	TGCGCCAGCAGCGGACAGGGGCGCACTGAAGCTTTCTTT	CASSGQGRTEAFF
TRBD1	TRBV19	TRBJ1-1	NA	TGTGCCAGTAGTACCCACAGGGGTCATAACACTGAAGCTTTCTTT	CASSTHRGHNTEAFF
NA	TRBV10-1	TRBJ2-4	NA	TGCGCCAGCAGTCAGAGCTTAAAGGGGGACATTCAGTACTTC	CASSQSLKGDIQYF
NA	TRBV7-9	TRBJ2-7	NA	TGTGCCAGCAGCGCTGGTATAAGATACGAGCAGTACTTC	CASSAGIRYEQYF
NA	TRBV5-1	TRBJ1-3	NA	TGCGCCAGCAGCTCGATAGGCCTGTCGGGTGGAAACACCATATATTTT	CASSSIGLSGGNTIYF
TRBD1	TRBV7-2	TRBJ1-6	NA	TGTGCCATCGACAGGGATAAATCACCCCTCCACTTT	CAIDRDKSPLHF
NA	TRBV7-2	TRBJ1-1	once	TGTGCCAGCAGCATCGGACGGTCCACTGAAGCTTTCTTT	CASSIGRSTEAFF
TRBD1	TRBV28	TRBJ1-5	NA	TGTGCCAGCAGTACTCCACAGGGGCGGCAGCCCCAGCATTTT	CASSTPQGRQPQHF
TRBD2	TRBV5-1	TRBJ2-1	NA	TGCGCCAGCAGCTCATTCGGGACTACAAGCTCCTACAATGAGCAGTTCTTC	CASSSFGTTSSYNEQFF
NA	TRBV20-1	TRBJ1-2	once	TGCAGTGGTTCAGGGAAATATGGCTACACCTTC	CSGSGKYGYTF
NA	TRBV6-2/TRBV6-3	TRBJ2-2	NA	TGTGCCAGCAGTTCACTATACGGGGAGCTGTTTTTT	CASSSLYGELFF
NA	TRBV5-6	TRBJ2-1	once	TGTGCCAGCAGCTTTTTAGATGAGCAGTTCTTC	CASSFLDEQFF
TRBD1	TRBV5-1	TRBJ1-2	NA	TGCGCCAGCAGCACCGGGACAGGGGGTAATGGCTACACCTTC	CASSTGTGGNGYTF
NA	TRBV20-1	TRBJ2-3	NA	TGCAGTGCTAGCGGGGCGGATACGCAGTATTTT	CSASGADTQYF
NA	TRBV11-2	TRBJ2-7	NA	TGTGCCAGCAGCTTACCCACCTACGAGCAGTACTTC	CASSLPTYEQYF
NA	TRBV6-5	TRBJ2-3	NA	TGTGCCAGCAGTTCCGGACTCTCCCCTCGGACAGATACGCAGTATTTT	CASSSGLSPRTDTQYF